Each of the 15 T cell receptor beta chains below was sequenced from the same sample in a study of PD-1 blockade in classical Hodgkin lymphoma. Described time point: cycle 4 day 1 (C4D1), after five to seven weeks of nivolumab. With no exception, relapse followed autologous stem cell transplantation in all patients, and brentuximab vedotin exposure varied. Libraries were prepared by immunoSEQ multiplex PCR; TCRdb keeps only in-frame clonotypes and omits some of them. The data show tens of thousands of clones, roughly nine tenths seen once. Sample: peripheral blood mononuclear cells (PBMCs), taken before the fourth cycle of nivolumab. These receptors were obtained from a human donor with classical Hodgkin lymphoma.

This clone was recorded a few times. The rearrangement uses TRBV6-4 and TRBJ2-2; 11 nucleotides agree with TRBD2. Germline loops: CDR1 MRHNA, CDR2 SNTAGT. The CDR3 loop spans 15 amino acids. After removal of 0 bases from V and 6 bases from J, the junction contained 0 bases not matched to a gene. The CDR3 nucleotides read TGTGCCAGCAGTGACTCTAGCGGGGGGGCCGGGGAGCTGTTTTTT. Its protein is CASSDSSGGAGELFF.

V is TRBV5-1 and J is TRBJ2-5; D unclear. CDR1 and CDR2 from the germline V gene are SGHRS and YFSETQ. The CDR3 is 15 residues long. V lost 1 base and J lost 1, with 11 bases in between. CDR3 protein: CASSLNVGSQETQYF. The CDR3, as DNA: TGCGCCAGCAGCTTGAATGTAGGGTCCCAAGAGACCCAGTACTTC.

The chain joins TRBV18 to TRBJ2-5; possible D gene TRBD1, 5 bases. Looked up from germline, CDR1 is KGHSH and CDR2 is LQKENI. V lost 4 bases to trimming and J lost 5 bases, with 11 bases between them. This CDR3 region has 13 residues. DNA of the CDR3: TGTGCCAGCTCACGGGGCACGATGGAGACCCAGTACTTC. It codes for CASSRGTMETQYF.

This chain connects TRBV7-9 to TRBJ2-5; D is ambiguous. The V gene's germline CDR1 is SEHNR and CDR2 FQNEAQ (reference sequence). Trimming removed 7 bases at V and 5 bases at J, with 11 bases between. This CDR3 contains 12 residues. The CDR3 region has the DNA TGTGCCAGCATTAGCCAAGGGGAGACCCAGTACTTC. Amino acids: CASISQGETQYF. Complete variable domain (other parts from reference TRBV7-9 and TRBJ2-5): DTGVSQNPRHKITKRGQNVTFRCDPISEHNRLYWYRQTLGQGPEFLTYFQNEAQLEKSRLLSDRFSAERPKGSFSTLEIQRTEQGDSAMYLCASISQGETQYFGPGTRLLVL.

The CDR3 sequence: CASSGDGSSGNTIYF. CDR3 nucleotide sequence: TGCGCCAGCAGTGGGGACGGCAGCTCTGGAAACACCATATATTTT. The chain joins TRBV5-1 to TRBJ1-3; D possibly corresponds to TRBD1 (5 bases). This CDR3 comprises 15 residues. Trimming took 5 bases from V and 0 from J, leaving 12 bases between them. Germline loops: CDR1 SGHRS, CDR2 YFSETQ.

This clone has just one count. The CDR3 bases are TGTGCCATCCCAGGGAACAATCAGCCCCAGCATTTT. It codes for CAIPGNNQPQHF. The rearrangement joins TRBV28 to TRBJ1-5, with D perhaps TRBD1 (5 bases). V was pared by 10 bases and J by 3 bases, with 10 bases between. Germline V CDR1 and CDR2: MDHEN, SYDVKM. The CDR3 has 12 residues.

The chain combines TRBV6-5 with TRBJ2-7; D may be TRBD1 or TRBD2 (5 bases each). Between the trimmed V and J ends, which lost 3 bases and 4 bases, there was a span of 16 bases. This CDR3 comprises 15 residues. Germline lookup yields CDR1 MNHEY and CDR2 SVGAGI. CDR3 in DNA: TGTGCCAGCAGTTATGCAGGGACGGGCCTATACGAGCAGTACTTC. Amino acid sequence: CASSYAGTGLYEQYF.

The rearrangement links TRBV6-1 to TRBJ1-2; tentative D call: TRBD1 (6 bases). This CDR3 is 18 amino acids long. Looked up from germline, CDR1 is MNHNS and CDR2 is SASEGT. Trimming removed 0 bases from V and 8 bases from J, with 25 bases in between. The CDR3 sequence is CASSEAKSRAGALRGYTF. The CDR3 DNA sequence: TGTGCCAGCAGTGAAGCTAAATCGAGGGCAGGGGCCCTTCGAGGCTACACCTTC.

This chain's CDR3 is CASNLAGGPDTQYF. The CDR3 DNA reads as TGTGCCAGCAATCTAGCGGGGGGCCCGGATACGCAGTATTTT. The V call is TRBV27, the J call TRBJ2-3; 11 positions match TRBD2. V shed 7 bases, J shed 6 bases, and the junction held 6 bases outside the gene matches. The CDR3 sequence is 14 residues long. The V gene's germline CDR1 is MNHEY and CDR2 SMNVEV (reference sequence).

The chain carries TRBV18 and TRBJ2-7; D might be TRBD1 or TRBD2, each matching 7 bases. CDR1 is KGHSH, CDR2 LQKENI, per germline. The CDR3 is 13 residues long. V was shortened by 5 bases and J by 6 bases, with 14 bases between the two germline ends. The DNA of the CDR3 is TGTGCCAGCTCAAATACAGGGGAGGGCGAGCAGTACTTC. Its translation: CASSNTGEGEQYF.

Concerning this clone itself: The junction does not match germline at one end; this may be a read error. The CDR3 protein is CASSLGRGYTF. In nucleotides, the CDR3 is TGTGCCAGCAGTTTAGGAAGGGGCTACACCTTC. V and J are TRBV7-2 and TRBJ1-2; D is unresolved. Germline loops: CDR1 SGHTA, CDR2 FQGNSA. The length of the CDR3 is 11 residues.

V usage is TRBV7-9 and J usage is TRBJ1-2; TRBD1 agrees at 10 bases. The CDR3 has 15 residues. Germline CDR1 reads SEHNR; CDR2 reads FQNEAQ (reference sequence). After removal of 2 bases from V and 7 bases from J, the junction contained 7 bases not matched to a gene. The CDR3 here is CASSLNPWDRGGYTF. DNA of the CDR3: TGTGCCAGCAGCTTAAATCCTTGGGACAGGGGTGGCTACACCTTC.

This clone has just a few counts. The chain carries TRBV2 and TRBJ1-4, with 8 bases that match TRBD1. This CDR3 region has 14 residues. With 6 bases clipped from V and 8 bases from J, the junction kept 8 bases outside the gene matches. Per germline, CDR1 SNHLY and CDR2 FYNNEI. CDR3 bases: TGTGCCAGCAGCGAGGACAGGGTGTTCGAAAAACTGTTTTTT. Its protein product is CASSEDRVFEKLFF.

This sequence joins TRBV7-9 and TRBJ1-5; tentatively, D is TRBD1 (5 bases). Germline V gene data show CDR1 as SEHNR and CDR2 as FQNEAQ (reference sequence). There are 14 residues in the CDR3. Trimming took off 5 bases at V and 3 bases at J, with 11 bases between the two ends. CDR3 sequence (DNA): TGTGCCAGCAGCCTCGAGACAGACAATCAGCCCCAGCATTTT. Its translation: CASSLETDNQPQHF.

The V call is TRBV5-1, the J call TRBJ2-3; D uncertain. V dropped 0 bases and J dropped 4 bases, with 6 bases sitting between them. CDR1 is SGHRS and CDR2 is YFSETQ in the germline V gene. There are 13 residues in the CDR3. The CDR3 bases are TGCGCCAGCAGCTTGGCGGGCGCAGATACGCAGTATTTT. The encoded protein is CASSLAGADTQYF. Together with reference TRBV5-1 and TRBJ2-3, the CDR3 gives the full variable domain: KAGVTQTPRYLIKTRGQQVTLSCSPISGHRSVSWYQQTPGQGLQFLFEYFSETQRNKGNFPGRFSGRQFSNSRSEMNVSTLELGDSALYLCASSLAGADTQYFGPGTRLTVL.